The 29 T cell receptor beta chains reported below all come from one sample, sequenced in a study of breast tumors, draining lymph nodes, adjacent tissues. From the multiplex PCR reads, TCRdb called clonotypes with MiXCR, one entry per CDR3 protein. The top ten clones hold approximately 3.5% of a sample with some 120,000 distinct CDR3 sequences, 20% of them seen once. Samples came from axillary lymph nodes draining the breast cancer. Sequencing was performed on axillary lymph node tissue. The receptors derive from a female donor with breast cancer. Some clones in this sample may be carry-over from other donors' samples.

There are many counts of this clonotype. The CDR3 nucleotides are TGCAGTGCTAGAGAGATGGGGGCGGGAGAGGGCGAGCAGTACTTC. Translating gives CSAREMGAGEGEQYF. The genes are TRBV20-1 and TRBJ2-7; D perhaps matches TRBD2 (7 bases). CDR3 length: 15 residues. Trimming took off 0 bases at V and 6 bases at J, with 18 bases between the two ends. Germline V CDR1 and CDR2: DFQATT, SNEGSKA (reference sequence).

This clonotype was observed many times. CDR3 coding DNA: TGTGCCAGCCGGGACAGATACAATGAGCAGTTCTTC. Encoded protein: CASRDRYNEQFF. The chain carries TRBV25-1 and TRBJ2-1, with TRBD1 matching over 7 bases. Germline V CDR1 and CDR2: MGHDK, SYGVNS. The CDR3 loop spans 12 amino acids. With 8 bases clipped from V and 4 bases from J, the junction kept 2 bases outside the gene matches. Using reference TRBV25-1 and TRBJ2-1 for the parts outside the CDR3, the full variable domain is EADIYQTPRYLVIGTGKKITLECSQTMGHDKMYWYQQDPGMELHLIHYSYGVNSTEKGDLSSESTVSRIRTEHFPLTLESARPSHTSQYLCASRDRYNEQFFGPGTRLTVL.

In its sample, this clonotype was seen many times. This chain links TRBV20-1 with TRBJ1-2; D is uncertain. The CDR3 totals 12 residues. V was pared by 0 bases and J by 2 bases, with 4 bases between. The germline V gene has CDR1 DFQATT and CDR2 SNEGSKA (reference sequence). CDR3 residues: CSAREVNYGYTF. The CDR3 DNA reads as TGCAGTGCTAGAGAGGTGAACTATGGCTACACCTTC.

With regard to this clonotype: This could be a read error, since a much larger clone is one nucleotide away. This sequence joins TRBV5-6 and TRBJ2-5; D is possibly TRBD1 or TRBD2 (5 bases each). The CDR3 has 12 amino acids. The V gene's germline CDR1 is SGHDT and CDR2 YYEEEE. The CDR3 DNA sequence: TGTGCCAGCAGCTTTATAGGGGAGACCCAGTGCTTC. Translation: CASSFIGETQCF.

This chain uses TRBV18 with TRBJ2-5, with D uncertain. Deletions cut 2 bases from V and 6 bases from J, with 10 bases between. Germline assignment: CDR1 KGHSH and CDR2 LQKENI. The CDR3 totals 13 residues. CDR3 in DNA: TGTGCCAGCTCACCATCCCAAACCCAGACCCAGTACTTC. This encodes CASSPSQTQTQYF.

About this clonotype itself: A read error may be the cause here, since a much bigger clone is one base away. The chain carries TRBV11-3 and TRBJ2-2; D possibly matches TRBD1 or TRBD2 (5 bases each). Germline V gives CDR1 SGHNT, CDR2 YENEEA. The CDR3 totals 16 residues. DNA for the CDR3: TGTGCCAGCAGCAGAACCGGGACCGCGAACATCGGGGAGCTGTTTTTT. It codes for CASSRTGTANIGELFF.

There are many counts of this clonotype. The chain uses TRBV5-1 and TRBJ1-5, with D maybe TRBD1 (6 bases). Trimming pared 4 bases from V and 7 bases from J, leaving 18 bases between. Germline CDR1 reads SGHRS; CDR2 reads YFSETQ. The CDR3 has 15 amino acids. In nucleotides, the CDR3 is TGCGCCAGCAGCAACCACGGGGGGCTCGGGCAGCCCCAGCATTTT. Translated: CASSNHGGLGQPQHF.

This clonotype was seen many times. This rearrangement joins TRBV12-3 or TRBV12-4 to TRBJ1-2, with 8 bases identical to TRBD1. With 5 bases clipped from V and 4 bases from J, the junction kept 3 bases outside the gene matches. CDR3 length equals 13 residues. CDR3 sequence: CASSNRGSYGYTF. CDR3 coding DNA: TGTGCCAGCAGTAACAGGGGGTCCTATGGCTACACCTTC.

The CDR3 region has the DNA TGTGCCTGGACCCGGGACAGGGGGTTCTCAACCGGGGAGCTGTTTTTT. This codes for CAWTRDRGFSTGELFF. The J gene is TRBJ2-2, the V gene TRBV30; 11 nucleotides agree with TRBD1. Germline V CDR1 and CDR2: GTSNPN, SVGIG (reference sequence). Trimming at V came to 4 bases and at J to 5 bases, leaving 9 bases not matched to a gene. This CDR3 is 16 amino acids long.

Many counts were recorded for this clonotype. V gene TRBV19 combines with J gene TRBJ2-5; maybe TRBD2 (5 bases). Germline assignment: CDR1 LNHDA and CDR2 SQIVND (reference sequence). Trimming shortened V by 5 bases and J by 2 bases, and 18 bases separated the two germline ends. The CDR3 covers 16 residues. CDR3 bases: TGTGCCAGTAGTCCCGGACGGAGGATATCTCAAGAGACCCAGTACTTC. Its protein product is CASSPGRRISQETQYF.

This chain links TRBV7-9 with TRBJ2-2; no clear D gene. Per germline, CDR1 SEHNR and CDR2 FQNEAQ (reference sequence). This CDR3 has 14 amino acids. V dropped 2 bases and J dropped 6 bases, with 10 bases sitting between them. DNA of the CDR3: TGTGCCAGCAGCTTAAATCTAGTTCCCGGGGAGCTGTTTTTT. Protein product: CASSLNLVPGELFF.

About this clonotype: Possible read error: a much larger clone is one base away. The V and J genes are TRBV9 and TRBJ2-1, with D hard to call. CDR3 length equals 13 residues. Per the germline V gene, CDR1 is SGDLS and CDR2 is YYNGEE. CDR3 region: CASGVGQVNEQFF. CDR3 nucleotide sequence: TGTGCCAGCGGCGTAGGGCAAGTGAATGAGCAGTTCTTC. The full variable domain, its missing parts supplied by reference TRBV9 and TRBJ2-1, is DSGVTQTPKHLITATGQRVTLRCSPRSGDLSVYWYQQSLDQGLQFLIQYYNGEERAKGNILERFSAQQFPDLHSELNLSSLELGDSALYFCASGVGQVNEQFFGPGTRLTVL.

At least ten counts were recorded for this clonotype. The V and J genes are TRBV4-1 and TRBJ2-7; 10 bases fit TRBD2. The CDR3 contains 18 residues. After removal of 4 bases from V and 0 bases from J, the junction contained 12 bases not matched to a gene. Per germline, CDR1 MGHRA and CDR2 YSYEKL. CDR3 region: CASSPRTGTSASSYEQYF. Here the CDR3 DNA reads TGCGCCAGCAGCCCAAGGACAGGGACTAGCGCGAGCTCCTACGAGCAGTACTTC.

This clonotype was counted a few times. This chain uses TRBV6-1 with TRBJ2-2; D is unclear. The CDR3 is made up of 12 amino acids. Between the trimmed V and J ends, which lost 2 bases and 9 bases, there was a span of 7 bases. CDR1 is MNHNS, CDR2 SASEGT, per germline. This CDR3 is CASSERARELFF. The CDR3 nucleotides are TGTGCCAGCAGTGAACGGGCCCGGGAGCTGTTTTTT.

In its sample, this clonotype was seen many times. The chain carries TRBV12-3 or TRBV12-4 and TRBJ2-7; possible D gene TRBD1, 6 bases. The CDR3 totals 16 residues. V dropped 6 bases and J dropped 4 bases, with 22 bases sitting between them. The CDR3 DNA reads TGTGCCAGCAGCCTCATAGCTGGCAGGGGCAATTACGAGCAGTACTTC. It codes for CASSLIAGRGNYEQYF.

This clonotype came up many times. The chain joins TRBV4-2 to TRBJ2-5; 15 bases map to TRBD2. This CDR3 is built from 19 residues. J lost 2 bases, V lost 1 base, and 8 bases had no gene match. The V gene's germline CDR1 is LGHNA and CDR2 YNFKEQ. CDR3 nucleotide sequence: TGTGCCAGCAGCCAAGGCCCGGGACTAGCGGGGGGCCCACAAGAGACCCAGTACTTC. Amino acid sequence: CASSQGPGLAGGPQETQYF.

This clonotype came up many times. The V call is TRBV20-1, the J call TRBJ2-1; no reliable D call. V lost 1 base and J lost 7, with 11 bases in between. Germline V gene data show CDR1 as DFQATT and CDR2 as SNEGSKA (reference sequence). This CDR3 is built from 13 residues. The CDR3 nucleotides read TGCAGTGCTAGAGGGACCCTGAGGAATGAGCAGTTCTTC. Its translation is CSARGTLRNEQFF.

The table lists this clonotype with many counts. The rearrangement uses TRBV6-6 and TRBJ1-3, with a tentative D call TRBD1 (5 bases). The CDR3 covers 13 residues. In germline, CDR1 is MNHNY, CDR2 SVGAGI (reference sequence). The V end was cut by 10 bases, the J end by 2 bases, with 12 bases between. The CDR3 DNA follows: TGTGCCACCGCGCGGGGGGCTGGAAACACCATATATTTT. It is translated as CATARGAGNTIYF.

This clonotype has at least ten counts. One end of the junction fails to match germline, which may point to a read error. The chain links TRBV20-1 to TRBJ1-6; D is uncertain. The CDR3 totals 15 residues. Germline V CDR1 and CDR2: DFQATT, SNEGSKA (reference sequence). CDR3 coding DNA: TGCGGTGCACCCCTTCGGAGCTCCTATAATTCACCCCTCCACTTT. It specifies CGAPLRSSYNSPLHF.

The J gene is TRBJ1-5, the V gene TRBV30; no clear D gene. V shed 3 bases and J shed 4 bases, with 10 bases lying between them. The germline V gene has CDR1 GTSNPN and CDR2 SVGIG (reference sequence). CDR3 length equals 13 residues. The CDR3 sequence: CAWSPERNQPQHF. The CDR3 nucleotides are TGTGCCTGGAGCCCGGAGAGGAATCAGCCCCAGCATTTT.

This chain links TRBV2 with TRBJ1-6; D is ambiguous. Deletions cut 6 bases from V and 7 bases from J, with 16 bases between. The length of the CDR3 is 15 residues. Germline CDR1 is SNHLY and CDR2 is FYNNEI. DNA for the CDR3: TGTGCCAGCAGGAAAGGAGGGTCGGGGAATTCACCCCTCCACTTT. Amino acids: CASRKGGSGNSPLHF.

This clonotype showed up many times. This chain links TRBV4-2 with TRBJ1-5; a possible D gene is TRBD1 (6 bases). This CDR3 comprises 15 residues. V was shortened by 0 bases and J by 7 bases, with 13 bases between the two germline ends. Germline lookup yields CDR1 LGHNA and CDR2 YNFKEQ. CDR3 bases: TGTGCCAGCAGCCAAGAATGGACAGCTCTGCAGCCCCAGCATTTT. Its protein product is CASSQEWTALQPQHF.

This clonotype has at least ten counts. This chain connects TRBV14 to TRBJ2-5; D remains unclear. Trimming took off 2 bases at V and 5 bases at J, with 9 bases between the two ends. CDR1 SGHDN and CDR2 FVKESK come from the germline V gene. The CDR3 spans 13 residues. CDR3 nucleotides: TGTGCCAGCAGCCAAAATCCTAGGGAGACCCAGTACTTC. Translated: CASSQNPRETQYF.

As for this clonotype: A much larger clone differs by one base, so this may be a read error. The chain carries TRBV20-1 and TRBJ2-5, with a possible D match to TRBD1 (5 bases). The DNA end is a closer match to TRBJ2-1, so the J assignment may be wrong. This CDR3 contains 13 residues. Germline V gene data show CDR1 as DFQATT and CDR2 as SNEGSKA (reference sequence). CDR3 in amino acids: CSANHHRSRGQFF. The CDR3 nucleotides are TGCAGTGCTAACCACCACAGGTCTCGTGGGCAGTTCTTC.

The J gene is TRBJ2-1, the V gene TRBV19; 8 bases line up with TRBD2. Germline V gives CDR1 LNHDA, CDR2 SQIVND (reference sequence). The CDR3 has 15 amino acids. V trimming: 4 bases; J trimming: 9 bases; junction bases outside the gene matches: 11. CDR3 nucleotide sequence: TGTGCCAGTAGTAAGGGGGGAGCGGGAGTGGTTGAGCAGTTCTTC. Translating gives CASSKGGAGVVEQFF. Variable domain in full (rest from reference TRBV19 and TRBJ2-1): DGGITQSPKYLFRKEGQNVTLSCEQNLNHDAMYWYRQDPGQGLRLIYYSQIVNDFQKGDIAEGYSVSREKKESFPLTVTSAQKNPTAFYLCASSKGGAGVVEQFFGPGTRLTVL.

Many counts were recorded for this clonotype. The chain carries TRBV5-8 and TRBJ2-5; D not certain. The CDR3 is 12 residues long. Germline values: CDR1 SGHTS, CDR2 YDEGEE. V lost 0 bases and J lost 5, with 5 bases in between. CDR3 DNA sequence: TGTGCCAGCAGCTTGGGACCGGAGACCCAGTACTTC. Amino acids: CASSLGPETQYF.

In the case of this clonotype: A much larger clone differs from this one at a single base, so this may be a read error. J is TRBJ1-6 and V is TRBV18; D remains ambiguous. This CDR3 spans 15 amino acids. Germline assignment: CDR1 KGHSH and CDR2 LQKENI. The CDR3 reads CASSPTQGYNSPLLF. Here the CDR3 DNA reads TGTGCCAGCTCACCAACGCAAGGCTATAATTCACCCCTCCTCTTT.

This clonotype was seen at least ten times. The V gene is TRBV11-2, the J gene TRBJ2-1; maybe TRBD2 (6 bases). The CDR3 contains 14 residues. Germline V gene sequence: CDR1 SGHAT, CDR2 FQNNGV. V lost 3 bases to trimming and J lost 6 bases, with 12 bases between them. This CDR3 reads CASSLGGRRNEQFF. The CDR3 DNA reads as TGTGCCAGCAGCTTGGGAGGCCGCCGCAATGAGCAGTTCTTC.

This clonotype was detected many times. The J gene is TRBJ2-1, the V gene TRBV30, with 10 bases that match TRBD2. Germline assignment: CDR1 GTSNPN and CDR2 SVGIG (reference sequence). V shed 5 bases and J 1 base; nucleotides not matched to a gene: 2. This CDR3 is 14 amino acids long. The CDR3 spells CAWGTSVSYNEQFF. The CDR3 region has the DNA TGTGCCTGGGGGACTAGCGTATCCTACAATGAGCAGTTCTTC. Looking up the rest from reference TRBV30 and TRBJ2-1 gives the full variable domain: SQTIHQWPATLVQPVGSPLSLECTVEGTSNPNLYWYRQAAGRGLQLLFYSVGIGQISSEVPQNLSASRPQDRQFILSSKKLLLSDSGFYLCAWGTSVSYNEQFFGPGTRLTVL.